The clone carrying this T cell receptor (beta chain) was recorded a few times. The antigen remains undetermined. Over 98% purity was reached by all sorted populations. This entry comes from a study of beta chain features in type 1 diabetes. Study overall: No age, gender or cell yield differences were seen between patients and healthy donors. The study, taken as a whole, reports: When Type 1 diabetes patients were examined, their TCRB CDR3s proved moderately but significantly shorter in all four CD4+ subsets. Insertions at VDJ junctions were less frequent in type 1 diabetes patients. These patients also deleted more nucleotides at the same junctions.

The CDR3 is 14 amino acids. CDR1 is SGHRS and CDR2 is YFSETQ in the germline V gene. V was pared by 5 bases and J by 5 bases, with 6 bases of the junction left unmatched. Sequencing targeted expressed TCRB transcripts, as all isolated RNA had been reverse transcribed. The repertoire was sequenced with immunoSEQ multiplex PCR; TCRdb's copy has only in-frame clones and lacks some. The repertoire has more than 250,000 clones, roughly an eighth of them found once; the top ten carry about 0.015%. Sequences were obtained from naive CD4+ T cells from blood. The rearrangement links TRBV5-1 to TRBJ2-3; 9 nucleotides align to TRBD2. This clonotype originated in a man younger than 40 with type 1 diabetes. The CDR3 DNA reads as TGCGCCAGCAGTTATAGCGGGAGTCTAGATACGCAGTATTTT. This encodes CASSYSGSLDTQYF.